This is a list of T cell receptor beta chains from one sample in a study of shared clonotypes between healthy human individuals. Sequencing was performed with immunoSEQ multiplex PCR; in TCRdb, only in-frame clones are kept and a portion is missing. This sample yields some 1,100,000 clones, of which 75% to 80% are seen a single time; 0.52% belongs to the top ten. Material: memory CD4+ T cells from PBMCs. These receptors all stem from a man aged 18 to 29 in good health. Some clones in this sample may be carry-over from other donors' samples. CDR3s include the opening cysteine and the closing phenylalanine or tryptophan. D genes are given only for firm matches. For some rows the clone size is stated as once, few or many, or as a class when expanded; others skip it.

J: TRBJ1-1
size: few
V: TRBV5-1
D: -
CDR3: CASSPGSNPEAFF
DNA: TGCGCCAGCAGCCCTGGCTCGAACCCAGAAGCTTTCTTT

J: TRBJ1-1
size: few
V: TRBV30
D: -
CDR3: CAWSRGAGKTEAFF
DNA: TGTGCCTGGAGTCGAGGGGCGGGGAAAACTGAAGCTTTCTTT

J: TRBJ2-7
size: -
V: TRBV6-5
D: TRBD2
CDR3: CASSRLAGGPYEQYF
DNA: TGTGCCAGCAGCCGACTAGCGGGAGGGCCTTACGAGCAGTACTTC

J: TRBJ1-5
size: -
V: TRBV5-1
D: -
CDR3: CASSFGSSSEQPQHF
DNA: TGCGCCAGCAGCTTTGGGTCCTCCTCGGAGCAGCCCCAGCATTTT

J: TRBJ2-7
size: -
V: TRBV20-1
D: -
CDR3: CSATERDEQYF
DNA: TGCAGTGCTACCGAGCGGGACGAGCAGTACTTC

J: TRBJ2-2
size: -
V: TRBV5-1
D: -
CDR3: CASSGGRTNAGELFF
DNA: TGCGCCAGCAGCGGGGGACGGACGAATGCCGGGGAGCTGTTTTTT

J: TRBJ2-3
size: -
V: TRBV9
D: TRBD1
CDR3: CASQQGGGPDTQYF
DNA: TGTGCCAGCCAACAGGGGGGAGGCCCAGATACGCAGTATTTT

J: TRBJ2-2
size: -
V: TRBV5-1
D: -
CDR3: CASSLVFSAGQPGELFF
DNA: TGCGCCAGCAGCTTGGTTTTTTCGGCAGGGCAGCCCGGGGAGCTGTTTTTT

J: TRBJ2-6
size: -
V: TRBV5-1
D: TRBD1
CDR3: CASSPIPGQGLGPRSGANVLTF
DNA: TGCGCCAGCAGCCCTATTCCGGGACAGGGACTCGGCCCCCGCTCTGGGGCCAACGTCCTGACTTTC

J: TRBJ2-1
size: few
V: TRBV10-2
D: -
CDR3: CASSQYNEQFF
DNA: TGCGCCAGCAGTCAATACAATGAGCAGTTCTTC

J: TRBJ2-2
size: -
V: TRBV6-5
D: -
CDR3: CASSYAPNTGELFF
DNA: TGTGCCAGCAGTTACGCGCCGAACACCGGGGAGCTGTTTTTT

J: TRBJ1-5
size: -
V: TRBV28
D: -
CDR3: CASSLSGGFGQPQHF
DNA: TGTGCCAGCAGTTTATCGGGGGGGTTCGGGCAGCCCCAGCATTTT

J: TRBJ1-3
size: -
V: TRBV5-1
D: TRBD1
CDR3: CASSLGQGTFINTIYF
DNA: TGCGCCAGCAGCTTGGGACAGGGAACATTCATAAACACCATATATTTT

J: TRBJ1-2
size: -
V: TRBV6-5
D: TRBD1
CDR3: CASRLNRGPGGGYTF
DNA: TGTGCCAGCAGACTTAACAGGGGCCCGGGCGGTGGCTACACCTTC

J: TRBJ1-2
size: -
V: TRBV5-6
D: TRBD1
CDR3: CASSPGQGQRGYTF
DNA: TGTGCCAGCAGCCCCGGACAGGGGCAGCGGGGCTACACCTTC